This paragraph reports one T cell receptor beta chain. Clones were read by immunoSEQ multiplex PCR, and TCRdb kept only the in-frame ones, dropping some. This table has 45,000 to 60,000 clones, around 94% appearing once. The data belong to a study of T cell changes during pregnancy in multiple sclerosis. The CDR3 totals 19 residues. V dropped 2 bases and J dropped 0 bases, with 22 bases sitting between them. Germline CDR1 is SGHAT and CDR2 is FQNNGV. The sequence derives from a female donor with multiple sclerosis, enrolled in a pregnancy study. This sample comprised CD4+ T cells from peripheral blood mononuclear cells, obtained before pregnancy. The V gene is TRBV11-2, the J gene TRBJ1-2; TRBD1 might be the D (6 bases). CDR3 nucleotide sequence: TGTGCCAGCAGCTTATTTAGTCTCGGGGGGCGCGAGGCTAACTATGGCTACACCTTC. It specifies CASSLFSLGGREANYGYTF.